This TCR beta chain was profiled in a study of blood T cell repertoires in COVID-19 (TCRdb year 2020). Broadly, across the study: Samples from collaborators originated in the United States, Italy and Spain and spanned both the acute and convalescent phases of COVID-19. The material from the prospective study consisted of cDNA or gDNA derived from T cells, B-cell-depleted T cells, or PBMCs. Deeply sampled blood TCRbeta repertoires from subjects exposed to, actively infected with, or recovered from COVID-19 were included in the dataset. The repertoires were released in a freely available public database intended as a resource for research on the immune response to SARS-CoV-2. The samples were drawn from two sources: the first 160 participants of the ongoing ImmuneRACE study, and 1,000 to 1,500 subjects contributed by 6 global collaborators. A de-identified subject ID, COVID-19 status, age in years and sex were almost always included in the sample metadata. Where available, HLA class I and class II types were obtained from metadata supplied by the sample provider rather than from assay-based typing. Broader findings and caveats from the paper: The amount of clinical and demographic metadata varied by source and participant and was provided uncurated.

In this sample, this clone turned up once. The antigen it binds to is not known. No much larger clone is present one base from it, and per-base qualities are unavailable. Each collaborating institution followed its own protocols to collect whole blood in K2EDTA tubes. Collaborator samples were shipped for TCRbeta analysis as frozen whole blood, isolated PBMCs, or DNA extracted from either sample type. The immunoSEQ Assay, a bias-controlled multiplex PCR, was used to amplify TCRbeta CDR3 regions from genomic DNA. In the authors' own workflow: The number of nucleated cells in each sample was estimated from the amplification of reference gene primers within the assay. Sequence reads were collapsed and filtered to measure the absolute abundance of every unique TCRbeta CDR3 rearrangement. For each sample, productive Simpson clonality was calculated as the square root of Simpson's diversity index over productive rearrangements. TCRdb carries this immuneACCESS record with in-frame sequences only. Its versions omit some clonotypes, under half of them owing to an unresolved V gene in the studies checked, with the rest unexplained. D and trimming come from the DNA, and the V and J calls and clone size come from that table. The table for this sample lists some 130,000 clones; approximately 85% of them were counted only once. Jointly, the top ten make up 3.5% to 5% of the sample.

This clonotype was sampled from a human donor in a cohort sampled during active COVID-19. Sequencing was performed on peripheral blood.

In nucleotide form, the sequence is TGTGCCAGTAGTTCCTCCGGGACTAGCGGGAGTACGCAGTTCTTC. This is translated as CASSSSGTSGSTQFF. The chain links TRBV19 with TRBJ2-1, with TRBD2 matching 14 junction bases. For this chain, trimming is 5 bases at the V end and 12 bases at the J end, and the number of junction bases without a gene match is 9. CDR1 is given as LNHDA and CDR2 as SQIVND, both from the germline V gene (reference sequence). The CDR3 has 15 amino acids, counting the end cysteine and phenylalanine. CDR3 DNA only is kept here, 45 bases in frame from base 1.